This T cell receptor beta chain comes out of a study of T cells after yellow fever vaccination. Study background: SMART-Seq v4 Ultra Low Input handled preparation of low-cell-number fractions.

This clonotype was counted at least ten times. Its antigen is still unknown. Germline lookup yields CDR1 SGHRS and CDR2 YFSETQ. The CDR3 has 17 residues. The V end lost 0 bases, the J end lost 0 bases, and 14 bases lay between the germline ends. TCRdb itself ran the 5' RACE reads through MiXCR, one entry per CDR3 protein. The sample records 250,000 to 400,000 distinct CDR3 sequences, 4% to 5.5% being singletons. Study findings and constraints: Most primary-vaccination clones reappeared after the booster (less than 98% CD4, about 90% CD8). Weaker, the secondary response had a peak occurring faster, on day 5 versus 15. Across the CD4 and CD8 compartments, a small share of clonotypes was present in both.

This rearrangement joins TRBV5-1 to TRBJ2-3; no clear D gene. The sample in question was PBMCs, obtained 15 days after the yellow fever booster vaccination. The sequence derives from a man younger than 35 who received the YFV17D yellow fever vaccine. The CDR3 DNA is TGCGCCAGCAGCTTGGATCGGCAGGACCCGAGCACAGATACGCAGTATTTT. Its translation: CASSLDRQDPSTDTQYF.